This T cell receptor beta chain was captured by sequencing in a study of shared clonotypes between healthy human individuals. Overall study results and limits: Generation of non-shared clonotypes was less probable than generation of clonotypes shared by all four donors.

Germline V lookup: CDR1 MNHEY, CDR2 SMNVEV (reference sequence). The CDR3 spans 13 residues. The ends lost 3 bases at V and 7 bases at J; junction bases unmatched: 2. When replicate PCRs were run on sorted subsets, they used about 200 ng DNA, approximately 27,000 T cell genomes. Profiling relied on immunoSEQ multiplex PCR, and the TCRdb table lists in-frame clones only, not all of them. The table includes roughly 700,000 clones, 74% detected once. This clone was seen many times. Its cognate antigen is unknown. The source is a woman in her 30s in good health. The rearrangement joins TRBV27 to TRBJ2-2; 7 nucleotides agree with TRBD1. Sequenced sample: memory CD4+ T cells sorted from blood. Subset specified: CD45RA-negative fraction. The CDR3 DNA is TGTGCCAGCAGTTTCAGGGGGAGCGGGGAGCTGTTTTTT. It specifies CASSFRGSGELFF.